Below, one T cell receptor beta chain is given with its context. This clonotype was seen many times. Its antigen is still unknown. One base away there is no much larger clone; base qualities are not given. The entry originates in a study of human T cells and chemical hapten exposure (dated by TCRdb to about 2021). In terms of the full investigation: For sensitization, 2% DPC in acetone was applied to a 2 cm by 2 cm area of upper inner arm skin. Weekly therapeutic DPC doses were additionally applied to the scalp of patients throughout the roughly 25-week study period. Patch testing on the upper back used Finn chambers containing 0.01% DPC, with scoring done after 6 days according to International Contact Dermatitis Research Group standards. The patient cohort, mostly female, included alopecia areata with under or over 50% scalp involvement, alopecia totalis and alopecia universalis. For TCR sequencing, blood came from 25 to 35 alopecia patients at anywhere from one to four time points (pre-sensitization, 2, 6 and 24 weeks). Blood was sampled from patients pre-sensitization (week 0) and at 2, 6 and about 24 weeks after DPC sensitization. Libraries were pooled for sequencing, and per-sample TCR yields varied mainly because of small differences in library volumes within the pool. This study followed changes in the peripheral blood TCR repertoire in vivo during primary and secondary sensitization of alopecia patients to the hapten diphenylcyclopropenone (DPC). Study-wide conclusions, independent of this receptor: Expanded TCRs formed significantly more large CDR3 similarity clusters than pre-sensitization or healthy control sets, consistent with antigen-driven responses. All patients had alopecia, a presumed autoimmune disease, so their immune response might differ from that of healthy individuals. Patch test score was positively correlated with the number of PT1 expanded TCRs, with significance at thresholds 8, 16 and 32 but not at 4. Repeated subsampling changed both the strength of the expansion versus patch-test correlation and the threshold at which that correlation became significant. The number of TCRs above 1 in 1000 frequency did not change with DPC sensitization; there was no evidence of global repertoire structure alterations.

Library generation was performed with RACE. The instrument was a NextSeq 500. During library preparation, unique molecular identifiers were attached to individual cDNA molecules so that TCRs could be counted quantitatively and reproducibly. From each blood RNA sample, both TCR alpha and TCR beta chains were sequenced. In the paper's pipeline: A median of roughly 98,000 TCRs per sample was observed, with a range of 23,224 to 690,600. The Decombinator software suite was used to annotate V, J and CDR3 in the TCR reads. For PS versus PT1 abundance plots, all samples were subsampled to the same number of TCRs (28,000). Expanded TCRs were defined as absent before sensitization and observed at least eight times at the 2-week time point. TCRdb cleaned the public reads at Q25 with fastp, built clones with MiXCR and kept in-frame beta chains. CDR3 protein sequences are deduplicated, and each keeps its most common genes and DNA. The V and J calls here are based on TCRdb, not the publication. The sample yields roughly 380,000 distinct CDR3 sequences; less than 6.5% were counted once. Of the sample, 2.6% is held by the ten largest clones.

Per the publication, the time point label means: pre-sensitization, week 0. Reading the label with the study, this specimen's treatment or condition is: therapeutic diphenylcyclopropenone sensitization with weekly scalp DPC. Blood at each patch-test visit was drawn before the patch test was applied. Patients were considered eligible if aged 18 to 70, diagnosed with alopecia and deemed suitable for DPC therapy, and patients were excluded if pregnant. Unfractionated whole blood was collected in Tempus Blood RNA tubes, and total RNA was extracted from that blood. CDR3 length: 13 amino acids, cysteine to phenylalanine. This entry keeps only the CDR3 DNA: 39 bases, framed from base 1.

Rearrangement joined TRBV21-1 to TRBJ1-2. TRBV21-1 corresponds to a pseudogene. The receptor was derived from a woman aged 50 to 65 with alopecia areata. Some clones in this sample may be carry-over from other donors' samples. The source material was whole blood, sampled in connection with sensitization to the hapten diphenylcyclopropenone (DPC). The bases read TGTGCCAGCAGCAACCGACGGCACTATGGCTACACCTTC. Translated, it gives CASSNRRHYGYTF.